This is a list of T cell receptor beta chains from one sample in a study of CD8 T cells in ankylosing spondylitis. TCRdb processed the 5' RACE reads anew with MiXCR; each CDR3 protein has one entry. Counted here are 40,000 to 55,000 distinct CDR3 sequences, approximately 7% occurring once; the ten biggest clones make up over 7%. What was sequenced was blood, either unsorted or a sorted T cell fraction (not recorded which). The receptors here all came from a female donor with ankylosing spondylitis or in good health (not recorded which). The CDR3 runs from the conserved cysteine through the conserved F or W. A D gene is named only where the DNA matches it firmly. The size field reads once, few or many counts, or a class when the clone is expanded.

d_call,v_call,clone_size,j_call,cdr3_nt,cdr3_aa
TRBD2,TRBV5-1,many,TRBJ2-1,TGCGCCAGCGGGACTAGCTCCCACAATGAGCAGTTCTTC,CASGTSSHNEQFF
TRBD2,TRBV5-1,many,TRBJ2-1,TGCGCCAGCAGCTTGGTTGGTAGCGGGGGCTACAATGAGCAGTTCTTC,CASSLVGSGGYNEQFF
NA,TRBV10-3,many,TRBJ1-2,TGTGCCATCAGTGAGTCCGACTATGGCTACACCTTC,CAISESDYGYTF
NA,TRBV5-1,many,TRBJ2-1,TGCGCCAGCAGCTTGGTGGAGTTTCAACAGTTCTTC,CASSLVEFQQFF
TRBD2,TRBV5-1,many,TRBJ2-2,TGCGCCAGCAGCGCCGCGGGGGTTGACACCGGGGAGCTGTTTTTT,CASSAAGVDTGELFF
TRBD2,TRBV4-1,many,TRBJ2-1,TGCGCCAGCAGCCAAGGAGGGACTAGCGGATCCAATGAGCAGTTCTTC,CASSQGGTSGSNEQFF
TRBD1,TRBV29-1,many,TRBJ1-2,TGCAGCCGGGATACAGGGGCCCGGGATGGCTACACCTTC,CSRDTGARDGYTF
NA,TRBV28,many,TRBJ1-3,TGTGCCAGCAGTTTGGACCCCCACTCTGGAAACACCATATATTTT,CASSLDPHSGNTIYF
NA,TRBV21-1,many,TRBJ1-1,TGTGCCAGCAGCACCCGACAGGGGGACACTGAAGCTTTCTTT,CASSTRQGDTEAFF
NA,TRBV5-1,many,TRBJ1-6,TGCGCCAGCAGCTTGGGACAGTTAGAATCACCCCTCCACTTT,CASSLGQLESPLHF
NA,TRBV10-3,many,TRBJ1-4,TGTGCCATCAGTGAGTGGGGAGGCAAGGAAAAACTGTTTTTT,CAISEWGGKEKLFF
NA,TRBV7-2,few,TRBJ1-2,TGTGCCAGCAGCTTAGGGGGGGGAGTGGATGGCTACACCTTC,CASSLGGGVDGYTF
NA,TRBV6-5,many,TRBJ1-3,TGTGCCAGCAGTTACTCGAGGCAGGGGAGCAACACCATATATTTT,CASSYSRQGSNTIYF
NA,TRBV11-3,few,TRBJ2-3,TGTGCCAGCAGCTTCAGGACTAGCACAGATACGCAGTATTTT,CASSFRTSTDTQYF